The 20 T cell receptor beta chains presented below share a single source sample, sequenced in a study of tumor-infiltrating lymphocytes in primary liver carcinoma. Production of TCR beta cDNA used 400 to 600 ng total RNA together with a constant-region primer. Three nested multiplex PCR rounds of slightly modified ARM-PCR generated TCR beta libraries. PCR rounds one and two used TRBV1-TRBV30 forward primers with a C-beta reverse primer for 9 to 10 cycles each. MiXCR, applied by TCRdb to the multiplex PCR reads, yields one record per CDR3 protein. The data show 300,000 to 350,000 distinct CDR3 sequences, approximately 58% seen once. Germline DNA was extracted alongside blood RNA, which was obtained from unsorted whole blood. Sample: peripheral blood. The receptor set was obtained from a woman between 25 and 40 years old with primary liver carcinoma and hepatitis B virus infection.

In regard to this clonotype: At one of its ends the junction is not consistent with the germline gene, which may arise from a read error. CDR3 region: CASSLKREFTYNEQFF. For the CDR3, the DNA is TGTGCCAGTAGCTTGAAGCGGGAGTTCACCTACAATGAGCAGTTCTTC. The rearrangement joins TRBV7-9 to TRBJ2-1; TRBD2 aligns across 8 bases. CDR1 and CDR2 from the germline V gene are SEHNR and FQNEAQ (reference sequence). The CDR3 contains 16 residues. Full variable domain (outside the CDR3, taken from reference TRBV7-9 and TRBJ2-1): DTGVSQNPRHKITKRGQNVTFRCDPISEHNRLYWYRQTLGQGPEFLTYFQNEAQLEKSRLLSDRFSAERPKGSFSTLEIQRTEQGDSAMYLCASSLKREFTYNEQFFGPGTRLTVL.

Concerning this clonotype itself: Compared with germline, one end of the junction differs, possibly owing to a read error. Here the CDR3 DNA reads TGCAGTGCTAGAGCCCCCGGACAGGGGATCAACTCCTACGAGCGGTACTTC. It translates to CSARAPGQGINSYERYF. The chain employs TRBV20-1 and TRBJ2-7; 9 nucleotides line up with TRBD1. CDR1 DFQATT and CDR2 SNEGSKA come from the germline V gene (reference sequence). CDR3 length: 17 amino acids.

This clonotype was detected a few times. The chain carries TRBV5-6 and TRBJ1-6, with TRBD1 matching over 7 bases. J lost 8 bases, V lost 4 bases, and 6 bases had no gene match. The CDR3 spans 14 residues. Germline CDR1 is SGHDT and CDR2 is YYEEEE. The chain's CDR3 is CASSLYRGDSPLHF. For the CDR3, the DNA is TGTGCCAGCAGCCTATACAGGGGAGATTCACCCCTCCACTTT.

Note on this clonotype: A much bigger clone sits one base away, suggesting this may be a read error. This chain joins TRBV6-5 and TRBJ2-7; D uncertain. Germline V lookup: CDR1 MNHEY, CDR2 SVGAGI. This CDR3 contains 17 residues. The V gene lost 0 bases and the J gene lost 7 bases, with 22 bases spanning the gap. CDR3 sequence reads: CASSYSSRGIKPHEQYF. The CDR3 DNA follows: TGTGCCAGCAGTTACTCGTCGCGAGGCATCAAGCCCCATGAGCAGTACTTC.

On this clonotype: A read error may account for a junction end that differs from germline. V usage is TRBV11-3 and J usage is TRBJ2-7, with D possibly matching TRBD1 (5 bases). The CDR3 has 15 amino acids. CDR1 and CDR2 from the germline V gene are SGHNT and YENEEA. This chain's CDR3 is CAGSFIPHTGYEQYF. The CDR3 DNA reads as TGTGCCGGCAGCTTCATTCCGCACACAGGCTACGAGCAGTACTTC. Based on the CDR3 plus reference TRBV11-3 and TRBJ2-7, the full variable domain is EAGVVQSPRYKIIEKKQPVAFWCNPISGHNTLYWYLQNLGQGPELLIRYENEEAVDDSQLPKDRFSAERLKGVDSTLKIQPAELGDSAVYLCAGSFIPHTGYEQYFGPGTRLTVT.

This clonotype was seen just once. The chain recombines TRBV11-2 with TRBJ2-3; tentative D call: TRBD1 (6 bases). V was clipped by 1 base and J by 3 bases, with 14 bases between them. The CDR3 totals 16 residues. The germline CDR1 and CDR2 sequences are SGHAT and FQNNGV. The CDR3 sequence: CASSLVWGPRTDTQYF. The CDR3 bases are TGTGCCAGCAGCTTAGTTTGGGGGCCTCGGACAGATACGCAGTATTTT. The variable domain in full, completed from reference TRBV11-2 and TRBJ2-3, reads EAGVAQSPRYKIIEKRQSVAFWCNPISGHATLYWYQQILGQGPKLLIQFQNNGVVDDSQLPKDRFSAERLKGVDSTLKIQPAKLEDSAVYLCASSLVWGPRTDTQYFGPGTRLTVL.

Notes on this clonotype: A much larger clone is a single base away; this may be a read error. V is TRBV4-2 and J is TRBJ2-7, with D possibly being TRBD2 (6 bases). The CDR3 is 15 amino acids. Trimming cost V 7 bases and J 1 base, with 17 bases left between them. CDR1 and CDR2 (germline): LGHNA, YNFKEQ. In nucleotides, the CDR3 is TGTGCCAGCAACCGAAGTTGGGACTCTTCCTACGAGCAGTACTTC. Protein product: CASNRSWDSSYEQYF.

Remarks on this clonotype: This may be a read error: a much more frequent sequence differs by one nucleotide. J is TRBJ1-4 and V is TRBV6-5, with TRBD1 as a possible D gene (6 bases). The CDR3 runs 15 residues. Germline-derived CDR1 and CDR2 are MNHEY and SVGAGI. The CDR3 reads CVSSYAGQTDEKLFF. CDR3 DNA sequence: TGTGTCAGCAGTTACGCGGGACAAACGGACGAAAAACTGTTTTTT.

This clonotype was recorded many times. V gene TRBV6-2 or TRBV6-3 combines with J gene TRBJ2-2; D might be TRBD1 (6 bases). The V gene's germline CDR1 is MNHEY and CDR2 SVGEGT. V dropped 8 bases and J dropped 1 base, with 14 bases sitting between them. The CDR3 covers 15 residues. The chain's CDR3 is CASRTGLGNTGELFF. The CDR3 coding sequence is TGTGCCAGCCGAACAGGGTTGGGGAACACCGGGGAGCTGTTTTTT.

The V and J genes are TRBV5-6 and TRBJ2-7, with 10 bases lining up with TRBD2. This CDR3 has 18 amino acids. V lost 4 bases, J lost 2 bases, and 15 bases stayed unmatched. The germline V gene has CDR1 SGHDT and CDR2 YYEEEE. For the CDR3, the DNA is TGTGCCAGCAGCCAGACCAGGACTAGCGGACCAATCACCTACGAGCAGTACTTC. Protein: CASSQTRTSGPITYEQYF.

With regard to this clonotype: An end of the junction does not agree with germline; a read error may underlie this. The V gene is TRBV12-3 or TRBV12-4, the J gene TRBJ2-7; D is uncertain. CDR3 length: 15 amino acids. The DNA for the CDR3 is TGTGCCAGCAGTTTCATCGCTCGTCTCTCCTACAAGCAGTACTTC. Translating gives CASSFIARLSYKQYF.

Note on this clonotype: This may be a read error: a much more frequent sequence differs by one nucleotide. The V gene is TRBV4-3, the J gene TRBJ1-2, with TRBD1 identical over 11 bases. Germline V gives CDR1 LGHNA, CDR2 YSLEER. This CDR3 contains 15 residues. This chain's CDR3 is CASSLGQGANYDYTF. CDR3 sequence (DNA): TGCGCCAGCAGCCTCGGACAGGGGGCCAACTATGACTACACCTTC.

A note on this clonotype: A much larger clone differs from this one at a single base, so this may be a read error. The CDR3: CASSQLLGPPTGYEQHF. The CDR3 nucleotides are TGTGCCAGCAGCCAACTACTGGGCCCTCCCACAGGTTACGAGCAGCACTTC. V gene TRBV4-2 combines with J gene TRBJ2-7; possible D gene TRBD1, 5 bases. The germline V gene encodes CDR1 LGHNA and CDR2 YNFKEQ. This CDR3 spans 17 amino acids.

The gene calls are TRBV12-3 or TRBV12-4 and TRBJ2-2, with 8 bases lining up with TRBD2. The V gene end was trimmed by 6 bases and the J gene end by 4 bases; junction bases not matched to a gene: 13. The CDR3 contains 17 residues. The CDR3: CASRLPSGWARTGELFF. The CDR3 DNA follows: TGTGCCAGCAGACTCCCTAGCGGGTGGGCACGCACCGGGGAGCTGTTTTTT.

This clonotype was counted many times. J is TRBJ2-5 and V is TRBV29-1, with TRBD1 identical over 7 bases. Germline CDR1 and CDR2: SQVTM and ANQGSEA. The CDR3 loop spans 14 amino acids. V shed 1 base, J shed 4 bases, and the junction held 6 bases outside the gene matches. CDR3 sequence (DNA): TGCAGCGTTGAAGTTACAGGGGCGTCAGAGACCCAGTACTTC. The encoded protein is CSVEVTGASETQYF.

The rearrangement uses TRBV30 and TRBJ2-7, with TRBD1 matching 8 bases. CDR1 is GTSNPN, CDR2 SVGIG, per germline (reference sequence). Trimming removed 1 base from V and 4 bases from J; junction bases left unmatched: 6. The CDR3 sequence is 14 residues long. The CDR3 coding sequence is TGTGCCTGGAGTGCCCGGACAGGGTGGTACGAGCAGTACTTC. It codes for CAWSARTGWYEQYF.

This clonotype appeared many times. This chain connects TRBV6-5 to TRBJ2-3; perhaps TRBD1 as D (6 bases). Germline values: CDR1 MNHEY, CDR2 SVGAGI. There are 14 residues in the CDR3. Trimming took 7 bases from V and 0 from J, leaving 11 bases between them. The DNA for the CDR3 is TGTGCCAGCAAAACAGGGTGGAGCACAGATACGCAGTATTTT. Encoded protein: CASKTGWSTDTQYF.

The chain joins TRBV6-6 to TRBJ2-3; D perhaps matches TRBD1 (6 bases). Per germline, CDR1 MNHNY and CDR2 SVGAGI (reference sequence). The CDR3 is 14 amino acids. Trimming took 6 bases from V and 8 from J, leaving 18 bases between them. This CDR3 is CASSHPGQKGTQYF. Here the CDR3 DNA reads TGTGCCAGCAGCCACCCGGGACAAAAGGGTACGCAGTATTTT.

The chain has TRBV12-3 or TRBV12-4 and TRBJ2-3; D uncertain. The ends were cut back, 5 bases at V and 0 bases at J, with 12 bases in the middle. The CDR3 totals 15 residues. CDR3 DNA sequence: TGTGCCAGCAGTCCTTCTATCGGGAGCACAGATACGCAGTATTTT. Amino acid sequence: CASSPSIGSTDTQYF.

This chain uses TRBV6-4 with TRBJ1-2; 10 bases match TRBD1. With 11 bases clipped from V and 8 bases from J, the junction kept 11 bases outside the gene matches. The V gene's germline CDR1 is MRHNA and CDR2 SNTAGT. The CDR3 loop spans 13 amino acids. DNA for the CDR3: TGTGCCCGACCCATCGGGACAGGGGTAGGCTACACCTTC. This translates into CARPIGTGVGYTF.